What follows describes a single T cell receptor (beta chain). As yet, its antigen is unknown. This CDR3 is built from 13 residues. Per the germline V gene, CDR1 is SGHVS and CDR2 is FQNEAQ. Deletions cut 5 bases from V and 0 bases from J, with 5 bases between. 13 Jbeta primers and 60 Vbeta primers were used for the PCR. This table comes from immunoSEQ multiplex PCR, and its TCRdb copy is limited to in-frame clones, with some not included. The data show just over 150,000 clones, roughly 78% seen once. This record comes from a study of cytomegalovirus exposure and HLA in healthy donors. The study, taken as a whole, reports: It was reported that the classifier diagnosed cytomegalovirus status with high specificity and sensitivity in both the original and validation cohorts.

The clonotype comes from a man aged 35 to 55 in good health and CMV-seropositive. Material for sequencing was PBMCs. The chain employs TRBV7-8 and TRBJ2-4; D not certain. CDR3 DNA: TGTGCCAGCAGCAGACTAGCCAAAAACATTCAGTACTTC. This sequence encodes CASSRLAKNIQYF.